This T cell receptor (beta chain) was identified in a study of blood T cell repertoires in COVID-19. The CDR3 is 11 residues long. Per germline, CDR1 KGHSH and CDR2 LQKENI. V was pared by 6 bases and J by 3 bases, with 6 bases between. Methods used by the authors: Reference gene primers were amplified, and this amplification served to estimate nucleated cell counts. TCRdb's table, derived via immunoSEQ multiplex PCR, lists solely in-frame clones and lacks some. V and J calls and clone size follow that table, whereas D and trimming were derived from the DNA. The sample lists under 300,000 clones, about 88% occurring once.

The V gene is TRBV18, the J gene TRBJ2-7; no clear D. The clonotype originates from a woman in her thirties or forties who had recovered from COVID-19. The sequencing input was peripheral blood. CDR3 sequence: CASSSGYEQYF. DNA of the CDR3: TGTGCCAGCTCTTCCGGCTACGAGCAGTACTTC.